This is a list of T cell receptor beta chains from one sample in a study of blood T cell repertoires in COVID-19. Clones were sequenced by immunoSEQ multiplex PCR, and TCRdb holds only the in-frame ones, with some missing. The data show about 65,000 clones, roughly 80% seen once. The sample was peripheral blood. The receptor set was obtained from a human donor in a cohort sampled during active COVID-19. Each CDR3 is given with its conserved first and last residue. A D gene is named only where the DNA matches it firmly. Some rows have no size entry. The others give once, few or many, or a class for an expanded clone.

D gene: TRBD2
J gene: TRBJ2-5
V gene: TRBV7-2
clone size: NA
CDR3 protein: CASSLELLAGRETQYF
CDR3 DNA: TGTGCCAGCAGCTTAGAACTGTTAGCGGGGAGGGAGACCCAGTACTTC

D gene: TRBD1
J gene: TRBJ2-2
V gene: TRBV5-4
clone size: NA
CDR3 protein: CASSFRGRLTGELFF
CDR3 DNA: TGTGCCAGCAGCTTCAGGGGGCGTCTCACCGGGGAGCTGTTTTTT

D gene: TRBD1
J gene: TRBJ1-2
V gene: TRBV6-5
clone size: NA
CDR3 protein: CASRVFQGALGYTF
CDR3 DNA: TGTGCCAGCAGGGTATTTCAGGGGGCGCTTGGCTACACCTTC

D gene: NA
J gene: TRBJ1-1
V gene: TRBV11-2
clone size: NA
CDR3 protein: CASSPGVEAFF
CDR3 DNA: TGTGCCAGCAGCCCGGGGGTTGAAGCTTTCTTT

D gene: NA
J gene: TRBJ2-2
V gene: TRBV11-2
clone size: NA
CDR3 protein: CASSLGPLTGELFF
CDR3 DNA: TGTGCCAGCAGCTTAGGCCCACTCACCGGGGAGCTGTTTTTT

D gene: NA
J gene: TRBJ1-5
V gene: TRBV12-5
clone size: NA
CDR3 protein: CASGLGEGLGQPQHF
CDR3 DNA: TGTGCTAGTGGTTTGGGGGAGGGATTAGGACAGCCCCAGCATTTT

D gene: TRBD2
J gene: TRBJ2-3
V gene: TRBV24-1
clone size: NA
CDR3 protein: CATARTGRAAGTDTQYF
CDR3 DNA: TGCGCAACCGCAAGGACTGGGAGGGCAGCAGGCACAGATACGCAGTATTTT

D gene: TRBD1
J gene: TRBJ2-2
V gene: TRBV11-2
clone size: NA
CDR3 protein: CASSFGTGLNTGELFF
CDR3 DNA: TGTGCCAGCAGCTTTGGGACAGGGCTTAACACCGGGGAGCTGTTTTTT

D gene: TRBD2
J gene: TRBJ2-2
V gene: TRBV4-2
clone size: NA
CDR3 protein: CASSRPGTRVAGELFF
CDR3 DNA: TGTGCCAGCAGCCGACCGGGGACTAGGGTAGCCGGGGAGCTGTTTTTT

D gene: TRBD2
J gene: TRBJ2-1
V gene: TRBV30
clone size: NA
CDR3 protein: CAWTSGGFYNEQFF
CDR3 DNA: TGTGCCTGGACTAGCGGGGGGTTCTACAATGAGCAGTTCTTC

D gene: NA
J gene: TRBJ2-7
V gene: TRBV6-1
clone size: NA
CDR3 protein: CASSESKYEQYF
CDR3 DNA: TGTGCCAGCAGTGAATCTAAGTACGAGCAGTACTTC

D gene: NA
J gene: TRBJ2-5
V gene: TRBV25-1
clone size: NA
CDR3 protein: CASSSAGRGYQETQYF
CDR3 DNA: TGTGCCAGCAGTTCAGCCGGTAGAGGGTACCAAGAGACCCAGTACTTC

D gene: TRBD2
J gene: TRBJ2-7
V gene: TRBV4-2
clone size: NA
CDR3 protein: CASSQEGLAVSYEQYF
CDR3 DNA: TGTGCCAGCAGCCAAGAAGGACTAGCGGTATCCTACGAGCAGTACTTC

D gene: NA
J gene: TRBJ2-3
V gene: TRBV3-1/TRBV3-2
clone size: NA
CDR3 protein: CASSQEPPGRGTDTQYF
CDR3 DNA: TGTGCCAGCAGCCAAGAGCCTCCGGGTCGGGGCACAGATACGCAGTATTTT

D gene: TRBD2
J gene: TRBJ2-3
V gene: TRBV3-1/TRBV3-2
clone size: few
CDR3 protein: CASSGAGGNTDTQYF
CDR3 DNA: TGTGCCAGCAGCGGAGCGGGGGGGAACACAGATACGCAGTATTTT

D gene: NA
J gene: TRBJ2-3
V gene: TRBV9
clone size: NA
CDR3 protein: CASSPQGGGADTQYF
CDR3 DNA: TGTGCCAGCAGCCCCCAAGGAGGGGGGGCAGATACGCAGTATTTT

D gene: TRBD1
J gene: TRBJ2-7
V gene: TRBV9
clone size: NA
CDR3 protein: CASSTRTGAYEQYF
CDR3 DNA: TGTGCCAGCAGCACCCGGACAGGGGCCTACGAGCAGTACTTC

D gene: NA
J gene: TRBJ2-3
V gene: TRBV5-5
clone size: once
CDR3 protein: CASSYPSTNTDTQYF
CDR3 DNA: TGTGCCAGCAGCTACCCTTCGACAAACACAGATACGCAGTATTTT

D gene: TRBD1
J gene: TRBJ2-7
V gene: TRBV18
clone size: NA
CDR3 protein: CASSPLSGQGNEQYF
CDR3 DNA: TGTGCCAGCTCACCACTCTCGGGACAGGGGAACGAGCAGTACTTC

D gene: NA
J gene: TRBJ1-1
V gene: TRBV30
clone size: NA
CDR3 protein: CAWGQNTEAFF
CDR3 DNA: TGTGCCTGGGGACAGAACACTGAAGCTTTCTTT

D gene: NA
J gene: TRBJ2-3
V gene: TRBV5-5
clone size: NA
CDR3 protein: CASSLQGRTDTQYF
CDR3 DNA: TGTGCCAGCAGCTTGCAGGGGCGCACAGATACGCAGTATTTT

D gene: TRBD1
J gene: TRBJ1-2
V gene: TRBV6-6
clone size: NA
CDR3 protein: CASSPGTDYYGYTF
CDR3 DNA: TGTGCCAGCAGCCCCGGGACAGACTACTATGGCTACACCTTC

D gene: NA
J gene: TRBJ2-3
V gene: TRBV12-1
clone size: NA
CDR3 protein: CASSFAGGGARDTQYF
CDR3 DNA: TGTGCCAGCAGCTTTGCGGGCGGGGGGGCCCGGGATACGCAGTATTTT

D gene: NA
J gene: TRBJ1-1
V gene: TRBV5-4
clone size: NA
CDR3 protein: CASSLDRNTEAFF
CDR3 DNA: TGTGCCAGCAGCTTGGACAGGAACACTGAAGCTTTCTTT